What follows are 11 T cell receptor beta chains derived from one specimen sequenced in a study of cytomegalovirus exposure and HLA in healthy donors. Generated by immunoSEQ multiplex PCR, the TCRdb table keeps only in-frame clones and is missing some. The data contain 190,000 or so clones, about 80% of them seen just once; the ten biggest clones take up 2.5% to 3.5%. The source material was PBMCs. These receptors were collected from a woman under 30 in good health and CMV-seropositive.

This clone was detected once. The chain recombines TRBV5-1 with TRBJ2-3; TRBD1 matches at 12 bases. The CDR3 extends over 16 amino acids. Germline loops: CDR1 SGHRS, CDR2 YFSETQ. Trimming at V came to 5 bases and at J to 8 bases, leaving 12 bases not matched to a gene. CDR3 region: CASSSGTGGASGTQYF. The DNA for the CDR3 is TGCGCCAGCAGTTCCGGGACAGGGGGCGCGTCAGGTACGCAGTATTTT.

This sequence joins TRBV2 and TRBJ1-1; D gene uncertain. V was pared by 9 bases and J by 3 bases, with 14 bases between. The CDR3 has 13 residues. Germline V gene sequence: CDR1 SNHLY, CDR2 FYNNEI. The CDR3 loop reads CASSLGRDTEAFF. DNA of the CDR3: TGTGCCAGTTCTTTAGGTCGGGACACTGAAGCTTTCTTT.

The chain employs TRBV10-3 and TRBJ2-7; 9 bases match TRBD1. Unmatched junction bases numbered 5, after V lost 4 bases and J lost 7 bases. This CDR3 region has 13 residues. The germline V gene has CDR1 ENHRY and CDR2 SYGVKD. CDR3 in DNA: TGTGCCATCAGTGGGACAGGGGTTCATGAGCAGTACTTC. Protein: CAISGTGVHEQYF.

The V call is TRBV14, the J call TRBJ1-2, with 7 bases identical to TRBD1. V was clipped by 4 bases and J by 6 bases; unmatched bases: 8. There are 14 residues in the CDR3. The germline gives CDR1 SGHDN, CDR2 FVKESK. In nucleotides, the CDR3 is TGTGCCAGCAGCCCTGGACCCACAGGGGATGGCTACACCTTC. Translated: CASSPGPTGDGYTF.

Comment on this clone: One end of the junction does not line up with germline, which may come from a read error. The chain combines TRBV25-1 with TRBJ2-7; 8 positions match TRBD1. This CDR3 spans 13 amino acids. Germline V lookup: CDR1 MGHDK, CDR2 SYGVNS. In DNA, the CDR3 is TGTGCGAGCAGTTCGGACAGGGTCTACGAGCAGTACTTC. Translation gives CASSSDRVYEQYF.

This rearrangement joins TRBV7-9 to TRBJ1-6; 9 bases line up with TRBD1. V lost 5 bases to trimming and J lost 8 bases; unmatched junction nucleotides: 4. This CDR3 contains 14 residues. CDR1 and CDR2 (germline): SEHNR, FQNEAQ (reference sequence). The CDR3: CASSRGQGYSPLHF. The CDR3 coding sequence is TGTGCCAGCAGCCGGGGACAGGGATATTCACCCCTCCACTTT.

This chain connects TRBV5-4 to TRBJ1-6, with 7 nucleotides matching TRBD1. V lost 4 bases, J lost 7 bases, and 14 bases stayed unmatched. This CDR3 contains 17 residues. Looked up from germline, CDR1 is SGHNT and CDR2 is YYREEE (reference sequence). Written as DNA, the CDR3 is TGTGCCAGCAGCCTACCCATATTCGGGACAGAAAATTCACCCCTCCACTTT. It codes for CASSLPIFGTENSPLHF.

The rearrangement uses TRBV2 and TRBJ1-4, with D uncertain. Germline CDR1 SNHLY, CDR2 FYNNEI. The CDR3 has 15 amino acids. V lost 6 bases and J 2 bases, leaving 13 bases between the germline ends. This chain's CDR3 is CASRVRVATNEKLFF. The CDR3 bases are TGTGCCAGCAGGGTACGGGTGGCGACTAATGAAAAACTGTTTTTT.

The chain uses TRBV9 and TRBJ2-7; 9 bases are shared with TRBD1. Trimming took 0 bases from V and 6 from J; bases not matched to a gene: 7. CDR3 length equals 15 residues. The germline CDR1 and CDR2 sequences are SGDLS and YYNGEE. The CDR3 loop reads CASSVGTTGGGEQYF. CDR3 nucleotides: TGTGCCAGCAGCGTAGGTACTACAGGGGGCGGCGAGCAGTACTTC.

The chain is built from TRBV29-1 and TRBJ2-5; no clear D. The CDR3 extends over 12 amino acids. Per germline, CDR1 SQVTM and CDR2 ANQGSEA. V lost 5 bases, J lost 3 bases, and 10 bases lay in between. CDR3 region: CSVSQEEETQYF. CDR3 sequence (DNA): TGCAGCGTTAGCCAAGAAGAAGAGACCCAGTACTTC.

As for this clone: Different DNA sequences within this sample yield the same CDR3. The chain uses TRBV4-3 and TRBJ1-1; perhaps TRBD1 as D (6 bases). V lost 0 bases, J lost 1 base, and 9 bases lay in between. CDR1 and CDR2 from the germline V gene are LGHNA and YSLEER. The CDR3 is 15 residues long. The CDR3 DNA reads TGCGCCAGCAGCCAAGACAGGGGAAAGAACACTGAAGCTTTCTTT. It yields the protein CASSQDRGKNTEAFF.